This is a list of T cell receptor beta chains from one sample in a study of shared clonotypes between healthy human individuals. The method was immunoSEQ multiplex PCR; TCRdb's version includes in-frame clones alone and lacks a portion of them. Here the sample spans roughly 850,000 clones, roughly 96% being singletons. Sequencing input: naive CD8+ T cells sorted from blood. The receptor set was obtained from a young man in good health. Both conserved end residues are part of each CDR3. The D gene is left open where the match is weak. The size of a clone is reported for some rows only, either as once, few or many, or as a class for expanded clones.

abundance: NA; v_gene: TRBV20-1; d_gene: NA; j_gene: TRBJ2-7; CDR3aa: CSASTGEQYF; CDR3nt: TGCAGTGCTAGTACTGGCGAGCAGTACTTC
abundance: NA; v_gene: TRBV5-1; d_gene: NA; j_gene: TRBJ2-7; CDR3aa: CASSSEADPYEQYF; CDR3nt: TGCGCCAGCAGCTCAGAGGCCGACCCCTACGAGCAGTACTTC
abundance: NA; v_gene: TRBV2; d_gene: NA; j_gene: TRBJ1-1; CDR3aa: CASSVGRVDTEAFF; CDR3nt: TGTGCCAGCAGTGTCGGCAGGGTGGACACTGAAGCTTTCTTT
abundance: NA; v_gene: TRBV7-9; d_gene: NA; j_gene: TRBJ2-7; CDR3aa: CASSFIRASYEQYF; CDR3nt: TGTGCCAGCAGCTTTATACGGGCCTCCTACGAGCAGTACTTC
abundance: NA; v_gene: TRBV27; d_gene: NA; j_gene: TRBJ1-5; CDR3aa: CASSFFGDSNQPQHF; CDR3nt: TGTGCCAGCAGTTTCTTCGGGGATAGCAATCAGCCCCAGCATTTT
abundance: NA; v_gene: TRBV29-1; d_gene: TRBD2; j_gene: TRBJ2-2; CDR3aa: CSVPAGDTGELFF; CDR3nt: TGCAGCGTTCCAGCGGGAGACACCGGGGAGCTGTTTTTT
abundance: NA; v_gene: TRBV11-3; d_gene: NA; j_gene: TRBJ2-7; CDR3aa: CASSITGNEQYF; CDR3nt: TGTGCCAGCAGCATAACAGGGAACGAGCAGTACTTC
abundance: NA; v_gene: TRBV27; d_gene: NA; j_gene: TRBJ2-1; CDR3aa: CASRGNTPQRFF; CDR3nt: TGTGCCAGCAGGGGAAACACACCTCAAAGGTTCTTC
abundance: once; v_gene: TRBV9; d_gene: NA; j_gene: TRBJ1-2; CDR3aa: CASSVDWGIGYGYTF; CDR3nt: TGTGCCAGCAGCGTAGATTGGGGTATTGGCTATGGCTACACCTTC
abundance: NA; v_gene: TRBV11-2; d_gene: NA; j_gene: TRBJ1-5; CDR3aa: CASSFLDSEGNQPQHF; CDR3nt: TGTGCCAGCAGCTTCTTGGACAGTGAGGGCAATCAGCCCCAGCATTTT
abundance: NA; v_gene: TRBV10-1; d_gene: NA; j_gene: TRBJ1-3; CDR3aa: CASSEGLNSGNTIYF; CDR3nt: TGCGCCAGCAGTGAGGGACTCAACTCTGGAAACACCATATATTTT
abundance: NA; v_gene: TRBV6-1; d_gene: NA; j_gene: TRBJ1-1; CDR3aa: CASSAGTPATGTEAFF; CDR3nt: TGTGCCAGCAGTGCCGGGACCCCGGCCACGGGGACTGAAGCTTTCTTT
abundance: NA; v_gene: TRBV27; d_gene: NA; j_gene: TRBJ2-7; CDR3aa: CASRRQIWDSPLPYEQYF; CDR3nt: TGTGCCAGCAGGCGCCAGATATGGGACTCCCCGCTACCCTACGAGCAGTACTTC
abundance: NA; v_gene: TRBV23-1; d_gene: TRBD2; j_gene: TRBJ2-2; CDR3aa: CASSQRQRDGLAGRNTGELFF; CDR3nt: TGCGCCAGCAGTCAAAGACAGAGAGACGGACTAGCGGGACGAAACACCGGGGAGCTGTTTTTT
abundance: NA; v_gene: TRBV7-9; d_gene: NA; j_gene: TRBJ1-1; CDR3aa: CASRTPQSMNTEAFF; CDR3nt: TGTGCCAGCAGGACCCCGCAGTCCATGAACACTGAAGCTTTCTTT
abundance: NA; v_gene: TRBV6-1; d_gene: TRBD1; j_gene: TRBJ2-7; CDR3aa: CASSEEGQGTTSSYEQYF; CDR3nt: TGTGCCAGCAGTGAAGAGGGACAGGGAACGACTAGCTCCTACGAGCAGTACTTC
abundance: NA; v_gene: TRBV28; d_gene: NA; j_gene: TRBJ1-5; CDR3aa: CASSLTDNRPQHF; CDR3nt: TGTGCCAGCAGTTTGACAGACAATCGGCCCCAGCATTTT
abundance: NA; v_gene: TRBV6-6; d_gene: NA; j_gene: TRBJ1-5; CDR3aa: CASRGGFNQPQHF; CDR3nt: TGTGCCAGCAGAGGAGGGTTCAATCAGCCCCAGCATTTT
abundance: NA; v_gene: TRBV9; d_gene: NA; j_gene: TRBJ2-3; CDR3aa: CASGPSSTDTQYF; CDR3nt: TGTGCCAGCGGCCCTAGCTCGACAGATACGCAGTATTTT
abundance: NA; v_gene: TRBV14; d_gene: TRBD2; j_gene: TRBJ2-2; CDR3aa: CASSQEIAGVWTGELFF; CDR3nt: TGTGCCAGCAGCCAAGAGATAGCGGGAGTATGGACCGGGGAGCTGTTTTTT
abundance: NA; v_gene: TRBV7-9; d_gene: NA; j_gene: TRBJ2-5; CDR3aa: CASSLALGTQEAETQYF; CDR3nt: TGTGCCAGCAGCTTAGCTCTCGGGACACAAGAAGCGGAGACCCAGTACTTC
abundance: once; v_gene: TRBV14; d_gene: TRBD2; j_gene: TRBJ2-1; CDR3aa: CASSQVKAGGNEQFF; CDR3nt: TGTGCCAGCAGCCAAGTTAAGGCGGGGGGCAATGAGCAGTTCTTC
abundance: NA; v_gene: TRBV15; d_gene: TRBD1; j_gene: TRBJ2-7; CDR3aa: CATSGGQGGYYEQYF; CDR3nt: TGTGCCACCAGCGGGGGACAGGGGGGATATTACGAGCAGTACTTC
abundance: NA; v_gene: TRBV18; d_gene: TRBD2; j_gene: TRBJ2-5; CDR3aa: CASSPPPLAGGWGGETQYF; CDR3nt: TGTGCCAGCTCACCACCGCCTCTAGCGGGAGGCTGGGGGGGAGAGACCCAGTACTTC
abundance: NA; v_gene: TRBV5-4; d_gene: NA; j_gene: TRBJ2-2; CDR3aa: CASRTRGNTGELFF; CDR3nt: TGTGCCAGCAGGACGAGGGGGAACACCGGGGAGCTGTTTTTT
abundance: once; v_gene: TRBV18; d_gene: TRBD2; j_gene: TRBJ2-7; CDR3aa: CASSPPPGLVSYEQYF; CDR3nt: TGTGCCAGCTCACCACCTCCGGGACTAGTGAGTTACGAGCAGTACTTC
abundance: once; v_gene: TRBV5-4; d_gene: TRBD2; j_gene: TRBJ2-7; CDR3aa: CASSFGGMGSYEQYF; CDR3nt: TGTGCCAGCAGCTTCGGGGGGATGGGCTCCTACGAGCAGTACTTC
abundance: NA; v_gene: TRBV29-1; d_gene: NA; j_gene: TRBJ2-7; CDR3aa: CSVVEGVYEQYF; CDR3nt: TGCAGCGTTGTGGAAGGAGTCTACGAGCAGTACTTC
abundance: NA; v_gene: TRBV15; d_gene: TRBD2; j_gene: TRBJ2-2; CDR3aa: CATSWTSGATGELFF; CDR3nt: TGTGCCACCAGCTGGACTAGCGGAGCCACCGGGGAGCTGTTTTTT
abundance: NA; v_gene: TRBV27; d_gene: TRBD2; j_gene: TRBJ2-7; CDR3aa: CASSPSSGRADGEQYF; CDR3nt: TGTGCCAGCAGTCCCTCTAGCGGGAGGGCCGATGGCGAGCAGTACTTC
abundance: NA; v_gene: TRBV7-9; d_gene: TRBD1; j_gene: TRBJ2-7; CDR3aa: CASSGDRGQGIREQYF; CDR3nt: TGTGCCAGCAGCGGCGATCGGGGACAGGGCATAAGGGAGCAGTACTTC
abundance: NA; v_gene: TRBV6-5; d_gene: NA; j_gene: TRBJ1-1; CDR3aa: CASTPSWQFTEAFF; CDR3nt: TGTGCCAGCACCCCCTCGTGGCAGTTCACTGAAGCTTTCTTT